One and the same sample provided the 10 T cell receptor beta chains below, sequenced in a study of a mutant IDH1 vaccine in newly diagnosed glioma. Sequencing was performed with immunoSEQ multiplex PCR; in TCRdb, only in-frame clones are kept and a portion is missing. The table lists roughly 61,000 clones, 75% to 90% of them singletons. Time point specified: week 11, during vaccination. A single vaccine dose contained 300 ug of mutant IDH1 20-mer peptide, and topical imiquimod was used with it. These receptors' targets are unknown. Sequences were derived from PBMCs, sampled from a glioma patient whose treatment included an IDH1 peptide vaccine. All receptors come from a man aged 45-60 years with glioma.

The rearrangement uses TRBV25-1 and TRBJ2-1, with D maybe TRBD2 (6 bases). The length of the CDR3 is 16 residues. Germline CDR1 is MGHDK and CDR2 is SYGVNS. V was shortened by 3 bases and J by 7 bases, with 19 bases between the two germline ends. In DNA form, the CDR3 reads TGTGCCAGCAGTGACCCCGGGGGATCCCTTATTAATGAGCAGTTCTTC. This sequence encodes CASSDPGGSLINEQFF. The entire variable domain, with the rest obtained from reference TRBV25-1 and TRBJ2-1, is as follows: EADIYQTPRYLVIGTGKKITLECSQTMGHDKMYWYQQDPGMELHLIHYSYGVNSTEKGDLSSESTVSRIRTEHFPLTLESARPSHTSQYLCASSDPGGSLINEQFFGPGTRLTVL.

The rearrangement joins TRBV10-3 to TRBJ1-3; 8 positions agree with TRBD1. J gave up 0 bases and V 10 bases, and 8 bases lay outside the gene matches. The CDR3 contains 15 residues. Per the germline V gene, CDR1 is ENHRY and CDR2 is SYGVKD. Here the CDR3 DNA reads TGTGCCACTTCAGGGGGCTCCGTCTCTGGAAACACCATATATTTT. Translated: CATSGGSVSGNTIYF.

V usage is TRBV18 and J usage is TRBJ2-1; D is unresolved. CDR3 length equals 10 residues. Trimming took 5 bases from V and 11 from J, leaving 7 bases between them. Germline loops: CDR1 KGHSH, CDR2 LQKENI. In DNA, the CDR3 is TGTGCCAGCTCAGGAAACAAGCAGTTCTTC. This sequence encodes CASSGNKQFF.

The chain is built from TRBV25-1 and TRBJ1-3; D gene uncertain. This CDR3 has 16 residues. Trimming took off 1 base at V and 0 bases at J, with 10 bases between the two ends. Germline V CDR1 and CDR2: MGHDK, SYGVNS. The CDR3 sequence is CASSESARLSGNTIYF. In nucleotides, the CDR3 is TGTGCCAGCAGTGAATCGGCCAGGCTCTCTGGAAACACCATATATTTT.

CDR3 nucleotides: TGCGCCAGCAGCCGTACGAGACAGGGCGGCGAGCAGTACTTC. Amino acids: CASSRTRQGGEQYF. The genes are TRBV5-1 and TRBJ2-7; 7 positions match TRBD1. The V segment lost 4 bases and the J segment 6 bases; nucleotides outside the gene matches: 10. This CDR3 region has 14 residues. The germline gives CDR1 SGHRS, CDR2 YFSETQ. Full variable domain (outside the CDR3, taken from reference TRBV5-1 and TRBJ2-7): KAGVTQTPRYLIKTRGQQVTLSCSPISGHRSVSWYQQTPGQGLQFLFEYFSETQRNKGNFPGRFSGRQFSNSRSEMNVSTLELGDSALYLCASSRTRQGGEQYFGPGTRLTVT.

The chain is built from TRBV5-4 and TRBJ2-7; D possibly corresponds to TRBD1 (5 bases). With 0 bases removed from V and 12 bases from J, the gap between germline ends came to 16 bases. The germline gives CDR1 SGHNT, CDR2 YYREEE (reference sequence). This CDR3 region has 13 residues. The chain's CDR3 is CASSLGEKGKAYF. CDR3 in DNA: TGTGCCAGCAGCTTGGGGGAAAAGGGGAAAGCGTACTTC.

V is TRBV19 and J is TRBJ1-1, with D perhaps TRBD1 (5 bases). V shed 4 bases and J shed 2 bases, with 8 bases lying between them. CDR1 and CDR2 (germline): LNHDA, SQIVND (reference sequence). The CDR3 is 13 residues long. The chain's CDR3 is CASSTGQNTEAFF. In nucleotides, the CDR3 is TGTGCCAGTAGTACCGGACAAAACACTGAAGCTTTCTTT.

This chain connects TRBV5-1 to TRBJ1-4; D is undetermined. CDR3 length: 15 amino acids. V gave up 6 bases and J gave up 6 bases, with 18 bases separating them. Germline V gene data show CDR1 as SGHRS and CDR2 as YFSETQ. The CDR3 nucleotides read TGCGCCAGCACGCCGGAGGGCCGGGCGGATGAAAAACTGTTTTTT. It is translated as CASTPEGRADEKLFF. Complete variable domain (other parts from reference TRBV5-1 and TRBJ1-4): KAGVTQTPRYLIKTRGQQVTLSCSPISGHRSVSWYQQTPGQGLQFLFEYFSETQRNKGNFPGRFSGRQFSNSRSEMNVSTLELGDSALYLCASTPEGRADEKLFFGSGTQLSVL.

This chain connects TRBV28 to TRBJ2-1, with TRBD2 matching over 11 bases. The CDR3 runs to 15 residues. Germline CDR1 is MDHEN and CDR2 is SYDVKM. V was clipped by 6 bases and J by 6 bases; unmatched bases: 7. As DNA, the CDR3 is TGTGCCAGCAGGACCGGGACTAGCGGCCGCAATGAGCAGTTCTTC. Encoded protein: CASRTGTSGRNEQFF.

This clone was seen only a few times. This chain joins TRBV2 and TRBJ1-1; 7 bases match TRBD1. With 4 bases clipped from V and 2 bases from J, the junction kept 1 base outside the gene matches. Per germline, CDR1 SNHLY and CDR2 FYNNEI. This CDR3 has 13 residues. CDR3 sequence reads: CASSGDRNTEAFF. CDR3 DNA sequence: TGTGCCAGCAGTGGGGACAGAAACACTGAAGCTTTCTTT.